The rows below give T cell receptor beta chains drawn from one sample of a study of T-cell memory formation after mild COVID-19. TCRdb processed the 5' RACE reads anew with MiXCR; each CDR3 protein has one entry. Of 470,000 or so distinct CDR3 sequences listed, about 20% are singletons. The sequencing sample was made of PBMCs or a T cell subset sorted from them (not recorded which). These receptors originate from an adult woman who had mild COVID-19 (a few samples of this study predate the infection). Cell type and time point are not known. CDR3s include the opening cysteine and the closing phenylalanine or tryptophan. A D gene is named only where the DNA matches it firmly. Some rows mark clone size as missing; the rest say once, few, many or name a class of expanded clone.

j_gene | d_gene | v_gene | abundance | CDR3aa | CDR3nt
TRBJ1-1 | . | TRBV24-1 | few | CATSDSRGVGTEAFF | TGTGCCACCAGTGATTCGAGGGGGGTGGGCACTGAAGCTTTCTTT
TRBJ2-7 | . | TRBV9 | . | CASSVANYEQYF | TGTGCCAGCAGCGTAGCTAATTACGAGCAGTACTTC
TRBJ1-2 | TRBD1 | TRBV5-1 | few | CASSLDRGPDYTF | TGCGCCAGCAGCTTGGACAGGGGGCCCGACTACACCTTC
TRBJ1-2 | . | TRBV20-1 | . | CSAPGLQHYGYTF | TGCAGTGCCCCGGGCCTTCAGCACTATGGCTACACCTTC
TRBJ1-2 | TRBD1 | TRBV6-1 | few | CASSELGRTGPYGYTF | TGTGCCAGCAGTGAACTTGGCCGGACAGGTCCGTATGGCTACACCTTC
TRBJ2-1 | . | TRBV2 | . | CASSVGVRGEQFF | TGTGCCAGCAGTGTTGGGGTACGCGGTGAGCAGTTCTTC
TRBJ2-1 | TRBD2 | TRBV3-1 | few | CASSQAAGGYNEQFF | TGTGCCAGCAGCCAAGCAGCGGGAGGGTACAATGAGCAGTTCTTC
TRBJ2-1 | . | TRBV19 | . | CASSMGPGLQVNEQFF | TGTGCCAGTAGTATGGGTCCCGGCCTCCAAGTCAATGAGCAGTTCTTC
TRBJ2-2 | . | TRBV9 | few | CASSVGGLPNTGELFF | TGTGCCAGCAGCGTAGGTGGACTGCCAAACACCGGGGAGCTGTTTTTT
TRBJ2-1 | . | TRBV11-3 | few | CASSSWPYNEQFF | TGTGCCAGCAGCTCCTGGCCCTACAATGAGCAGTTCTTC
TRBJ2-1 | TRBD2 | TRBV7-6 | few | CASSPGLAGEPANEQFF | TGTGCCAGCAGCCCGGGACTAGCGGGAGAGCCGGCCAATGAGCAGTTCTTC
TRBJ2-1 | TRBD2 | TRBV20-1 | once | CSARPRLAGGLYNEQFF | TGCAGTGCTAGACCCCGACTAGCGGGGGGACTCTACAATGAGCAGTTCTTC
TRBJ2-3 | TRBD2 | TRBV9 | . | CASSAGTSGGSDTQYF | TGTGCCAGCAGCGCGGGGACTAGCGGGGGGTCAGATACGCAGTATTTT
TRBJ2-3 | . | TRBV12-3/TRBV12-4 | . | CASSLRAWTDTQYF | TGTGCCAGCAGTCTTAGAGCCTGGACAGATACGCAGTATTTT
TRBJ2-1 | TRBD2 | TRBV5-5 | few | CASSPGRLAGVNEQFF | TGTGCCAGCAGCCCGGGGCGGCTAGCGGGAGTCAATGAGCAGTTCTTC
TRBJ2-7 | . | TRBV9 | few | CASSKEATYEQYF | TGTGCCAGCAGCAAGGAGGCGACCTACGAGCAGTACTTC
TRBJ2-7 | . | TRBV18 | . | CASSPVGAYEQYF | TGTGCCAGCTCACCGGTGGGGGCCTACGAGCAGTACTTC
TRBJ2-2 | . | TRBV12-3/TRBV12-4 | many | CASSLAIRSGELFF | TGTGCCAGCAGTTTAGCGATACGATCCGGGGAGCTGTTTTTT
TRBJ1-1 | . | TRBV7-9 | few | CASRATLGTEAFF | TGTGCCAGCCGGGCGACCCTTGGCACTGAAGCTTTCTTT
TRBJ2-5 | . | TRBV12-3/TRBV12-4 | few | CASSYGPFGETQYF | TGTGCCAGCAGTTACGGACCGTTCGGAGAGACCCAGTACTTC
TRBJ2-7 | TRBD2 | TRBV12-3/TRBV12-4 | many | CASKASGSYEQYF | TGTGCCAGCAAAGCTAGCGGCTCCTACGAGCAGTACTTC
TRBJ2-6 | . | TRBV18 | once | CASSPPSGGANVLTF | TGTGCCAGCTCACCACCGAGTGGTGGGGCCAACGTCCTGACTTTC
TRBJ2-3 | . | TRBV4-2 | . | CASSRAAFTDTQYF | TGTGCCAGCAGCCGTGCGGCATTCACAGATACGCAGTATTTT
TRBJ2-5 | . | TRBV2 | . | CASPERQALNQYF | TGTGCCAGCCCTGAACGACAGGCCCTAAACCAGTACTTC
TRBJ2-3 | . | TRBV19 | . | CASSQRQVRRTDTQYF | TGTGCCAGTAGTCAGCGACAAGTTAGGAGGACAGATACGCAGTATTTT
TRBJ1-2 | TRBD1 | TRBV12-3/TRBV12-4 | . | CASGLQGRYGYTF | TGTGCCAGCGGCTTACAGGGGAGGTATGGCTACACCTTC
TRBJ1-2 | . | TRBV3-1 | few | CASSHLSRQNYGYTF | TGTGCCAGCAGCCACCTCAGTCGGCAGAACTATGGCTACACCTTC
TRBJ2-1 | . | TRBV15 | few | CATSTSPPGKQFF | TGTGCCACCAGCACTTCTCCCCCGGGCAAGCAGTTCTTC
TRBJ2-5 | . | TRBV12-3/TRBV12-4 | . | CASSLGSDSQETQYF | TGTGCCAGCAGTTTAGGTTCGGATTCTCAAGAGACCCAGTACTTC
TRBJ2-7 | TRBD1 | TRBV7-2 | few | CASNTGTELMEQYF | TGTGCCAGCAATACCGGGACAGAGCTCATGGAGCAGTACTTC
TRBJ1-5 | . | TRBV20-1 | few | CSAPPLGAYSNQPQHF | TGCAGTGCGCCTCCATTGGGGGCCTATAGCAATCAGCCCCAGCATTTT
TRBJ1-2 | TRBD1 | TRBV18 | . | CASSPPILDRGNYGYTF | TGTGCCAGCTCACCACCGATATTGGACAGGGGTAACTATGGCTACACCTTC
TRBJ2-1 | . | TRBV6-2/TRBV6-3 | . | CASSYRQVGGGSYNEQFF | TGTGCCAGCAGTTACCGACAGGTAGGGGGAGGGTCCTACAATGAGCAGTTCTTC
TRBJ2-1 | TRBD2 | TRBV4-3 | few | CASSQDKSGGYNEQFF | TGCGCCAGCAGCCAAGATAAGAGCGGGGGGTACAATGAGCAGTTCTTC
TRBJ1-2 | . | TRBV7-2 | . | CASSLLEGYTF | TGTGCCAGCAGCCTCCTTGAGGGCTACACCTTC
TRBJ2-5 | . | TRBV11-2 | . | CASSLGAARETQYF | TGTGCCAGCAGCTTAGGCGCGGCCCGGGAGACCCAGTACTTC
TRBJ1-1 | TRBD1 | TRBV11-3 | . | CASSSRDSSVMNTEAFF | TGTGCCAGCAGCTCCCGGGACAGCTCTGTAATGAACACTGAAGCTTTCTTT
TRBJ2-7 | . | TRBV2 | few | CASLLALGYEQYF | TGTGCCAGCCTTCTAGCATTAGGTTACGAGCAGTACTTC
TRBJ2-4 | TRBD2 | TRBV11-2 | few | CASSSSGLAENKNIQYF | TGTGCCAGCAGCTCCTCCGGACTAGCGGAGAACAAAAACATTCAGTACTTC
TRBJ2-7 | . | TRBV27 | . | CASSLGGLASEQYF | TGTGCCAGCAGTCTCGGGGGGCTAGCCTCCGAGCAGTACTTC
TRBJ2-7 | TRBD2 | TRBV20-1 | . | CSAMGLAGEQYF | TGCAGTGCTATGGGACTAGCGGGGGAGCAGTACTTC
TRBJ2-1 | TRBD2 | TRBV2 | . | CASRKASGRLNEQFF | TGTGCCAGCAGGAAGGCTAGCGGGAGACTAAATGAGCAGTTCTTC
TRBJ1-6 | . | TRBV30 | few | CAWSVGGGRSPLHF | TGTGCCTGGAGTGTAGGAGGGGGGAGATCACCCCTCCACTTT